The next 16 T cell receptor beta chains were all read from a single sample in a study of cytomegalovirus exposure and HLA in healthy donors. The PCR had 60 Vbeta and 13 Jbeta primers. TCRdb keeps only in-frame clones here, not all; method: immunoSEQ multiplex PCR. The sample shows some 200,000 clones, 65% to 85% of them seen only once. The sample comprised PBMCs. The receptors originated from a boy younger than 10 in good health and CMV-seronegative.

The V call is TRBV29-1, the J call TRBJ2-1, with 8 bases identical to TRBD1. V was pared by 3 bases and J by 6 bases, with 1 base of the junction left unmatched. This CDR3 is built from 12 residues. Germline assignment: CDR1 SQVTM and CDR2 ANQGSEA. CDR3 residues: CSVDDRGNEQFF. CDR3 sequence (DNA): TGCAGCGTTGATGACAGGGGCAATGAGCAGTTCTTC.

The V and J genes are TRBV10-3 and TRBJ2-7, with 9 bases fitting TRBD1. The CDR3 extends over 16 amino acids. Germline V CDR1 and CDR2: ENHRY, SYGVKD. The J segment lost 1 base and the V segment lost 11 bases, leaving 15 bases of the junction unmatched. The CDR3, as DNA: TGTGCCGCCATCAGGGACGCGGGACAGGGTTCCTACGAGCAGTACTTC. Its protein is CAAIRDAGQGSYEQYF.

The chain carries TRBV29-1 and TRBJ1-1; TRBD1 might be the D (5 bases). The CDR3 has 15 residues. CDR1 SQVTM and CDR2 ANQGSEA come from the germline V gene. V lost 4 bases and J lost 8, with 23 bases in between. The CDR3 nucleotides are TGCAGCGTTGGAAGGATCCACTCCCAGGGTTCCGAAGCTTTCTTT. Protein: CSVGRIHSQGSEAFF.

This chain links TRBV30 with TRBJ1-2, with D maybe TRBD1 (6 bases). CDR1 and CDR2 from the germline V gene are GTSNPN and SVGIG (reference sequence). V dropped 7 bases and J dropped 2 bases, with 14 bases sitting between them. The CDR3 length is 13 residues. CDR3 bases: TGTGCCTCCGTGACTACAGGGAACTATGGCTACACCTTC. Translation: CASVTTGNYGYTF.

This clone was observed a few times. The chain's CDR3 is CASSLQSYEQYF. The DNA for the CDR3 is TGTGCCAGCAGCTTGCAGTCCTACGAGCAGTACTTC. V is TRBV5-6 and J is TRBJ2-7; D is ambiguous. CDR1 and CDR2 (germline): SGHDT, YYEEEE. This CDR3 contains 12 residues. Trimming removed 1 base at V and 1 base at J, with 3 bases between.

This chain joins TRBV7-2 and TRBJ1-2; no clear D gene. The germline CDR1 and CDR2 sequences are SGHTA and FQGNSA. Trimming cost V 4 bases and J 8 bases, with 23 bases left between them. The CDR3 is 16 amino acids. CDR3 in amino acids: CASSSWVGLPTGGYTF. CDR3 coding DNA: TGTGCCAGCAGCTCTTGGGTCGGACTCCCGACCGGGGGCTACACCTTC. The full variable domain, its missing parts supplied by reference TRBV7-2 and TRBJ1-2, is GAGVSQSPSNKVTEKGKDVELRCDPISGHTALYWYRQSLGQGLEFLIYFQGNSAPDKSGLPSDRFSAERTGGSVSTLTIQRTQQEDSAVYLCASSSWVGLPTGGYTFGSGTRLTVV.

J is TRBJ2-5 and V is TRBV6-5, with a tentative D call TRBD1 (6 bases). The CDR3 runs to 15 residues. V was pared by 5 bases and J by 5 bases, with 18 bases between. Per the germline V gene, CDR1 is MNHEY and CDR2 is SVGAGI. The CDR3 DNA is TGTGCCAGCAGTAAACGGACAGTACGGTGGGAGACCCAGTACTTC. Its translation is CASSKRTVRWETQYF.

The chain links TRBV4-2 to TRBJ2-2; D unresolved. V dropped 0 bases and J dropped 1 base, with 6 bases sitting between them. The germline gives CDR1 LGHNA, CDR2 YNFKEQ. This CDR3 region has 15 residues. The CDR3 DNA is TGTGCCAGCAGCCAAGATTCAGGGAACACCGGGGAGCTGTTTTTT. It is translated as CASSQDSGNTGELFF.

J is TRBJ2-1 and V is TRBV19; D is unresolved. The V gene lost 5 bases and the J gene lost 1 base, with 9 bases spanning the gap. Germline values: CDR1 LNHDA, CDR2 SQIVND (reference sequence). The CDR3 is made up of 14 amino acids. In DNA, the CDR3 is TGTGCCAGTAGTTACTCCCGGTCCTACAATGAGCAGTTCTTC. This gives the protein CASSYSRSYNEQFF.

The CDR3 DNA follows: TGCGCCAGCAGCATTGGGGCAGGGGGCGCAAGCACAGATACGCAGTATTTT. It codes for CASSIGAGGASTDTQYF. The V call is TRBV5-1, the J call TRBJ2-3, with 8 bases aligning to TRBD1. Germline V gene lookup returns CDR1 SGHRS and CDR2 YFSETQ. The ends lost 4 bases at V and 0 bases at J; junction bases unmatched: 10. This CDR3 region has 17 residues.

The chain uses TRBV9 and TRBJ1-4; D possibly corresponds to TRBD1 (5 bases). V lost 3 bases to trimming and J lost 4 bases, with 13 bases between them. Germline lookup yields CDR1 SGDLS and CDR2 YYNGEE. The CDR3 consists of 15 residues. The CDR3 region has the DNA TGTGCCAGCAGCGGGGGCCTGCGCTATAATGAAAAACTGTTTTTT. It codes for CASSGGLRYNEKLFF. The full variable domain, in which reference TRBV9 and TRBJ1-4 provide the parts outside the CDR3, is DSGVTQTPKHLITATGQRVTLRCSPRSGDLSVYWYQQSLDQGLQFLIQYYNGEERAKGNILERFSAQQFPDLHSELNLSSLELGDSALYFCASSGGLRYNEKLFFGSGTQLSVL.

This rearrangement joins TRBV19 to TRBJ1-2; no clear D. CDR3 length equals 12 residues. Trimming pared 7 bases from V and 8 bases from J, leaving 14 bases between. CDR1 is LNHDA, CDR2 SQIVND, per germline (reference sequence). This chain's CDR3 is CASNSGLRGYTF. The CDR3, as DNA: TGTGCCAGTAATTCGGGTCTCCGCGGCTACACCTTC. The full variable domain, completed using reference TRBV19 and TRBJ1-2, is DGGITQSPKYLFRKEGQNVTLSCEQNLNHDAMYWYRQDPGQGLRLIYYSQIVNDFQKGDIAEGYSVSREKKESFPLTVTSAQKNPTAFYLCASNSGLRGYTFGSGTRLTVV.

The CDR3 here is CAWREKGLAGVYEQYF. The CDR3 coding sequence is TGTGCCTGGAGGGAAAAGGGACTAGCGGGAGTCTACGAGCAGTACTTC. The genes are TRBV30 and TRBJ2-7; 14 positions agree with TRBD2. This CDR3 comprises 16 residues. The ends lost 3 bases at V and 3 bases at J; junction bases unmatched: 7. The germline V gene encodes CDR1 GTSNPN and CDR2 SVGIG (reference sequence).

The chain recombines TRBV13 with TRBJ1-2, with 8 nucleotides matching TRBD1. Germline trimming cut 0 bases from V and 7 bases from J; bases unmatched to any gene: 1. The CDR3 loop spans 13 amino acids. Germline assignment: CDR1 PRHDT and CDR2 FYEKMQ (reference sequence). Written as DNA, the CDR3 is TGTGCCAGCAGCTTAGGCAGGGGGCCTGGCTACACCTTC. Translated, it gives CASSLGRGPGYTF.

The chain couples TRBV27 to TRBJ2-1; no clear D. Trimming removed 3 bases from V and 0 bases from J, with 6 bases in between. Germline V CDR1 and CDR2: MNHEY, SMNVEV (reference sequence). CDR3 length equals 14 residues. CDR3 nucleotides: TGTGCCAGCAGTTTCGCCAGCTCCTACAATGAGCAGTTCTTC. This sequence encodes CASSFASSYNEQFF.

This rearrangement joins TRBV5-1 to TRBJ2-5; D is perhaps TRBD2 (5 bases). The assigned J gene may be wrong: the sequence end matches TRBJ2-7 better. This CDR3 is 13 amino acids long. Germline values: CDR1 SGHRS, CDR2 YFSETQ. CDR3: CASKAEGVGEQYF. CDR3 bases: TGCGCCAGCAAGGCCGAGGGAGTCGGCGAGCAGTACTTC.